This record concerns one T cell receptor beta chain sequence. Its antigen is undetermined. The germline gives CDR1 MNHNS, CDR2 SASEGT. The CDR3 contains 17 residues. V lost 1 base to trimming and J lost 4 bases, with 19 bases between them. The sample is drawn from a study of shared clonotypes between healthy human individuals. Study-level information: For every donor, three CD4 naive, three CD4 memory, two CD8 naive and one CD8 memory plates were used. The study, taken as a whole, reports: When compared with the clonotypes that were shared by all four sorted-subset donors, the non-shared clonotypes turned out to have lower generation probabilities. The represented genetic and exposure-history diversity was limited by the small number of donors.

At deep level, the assay was performed. Profiled with immunoSEQ multiplex PCR; TCRdb holds only in-frame clones, not every one. This sample carries some 2.1 million clones, 90% to 95% of them seen once, and the ten largest clones take 0.1% to 0.15%. This clonotype was obtained from a man aged 18 to 35 in good health. V is TRBV6-1 and J is TRBJ1-1; no reliable D call. The specimen was naive CD4+ T cells sorted from blood. Subset defined: CD45RA+ positively selected. CDR3 in amino acids: CASSEVGVVLKGTEAFF. The CDR3 DNA follows: TGTGCCAGCAGTGAAGTGGGAGTGGTATTGAAGGGCACTGAAGCTTTCTTT.